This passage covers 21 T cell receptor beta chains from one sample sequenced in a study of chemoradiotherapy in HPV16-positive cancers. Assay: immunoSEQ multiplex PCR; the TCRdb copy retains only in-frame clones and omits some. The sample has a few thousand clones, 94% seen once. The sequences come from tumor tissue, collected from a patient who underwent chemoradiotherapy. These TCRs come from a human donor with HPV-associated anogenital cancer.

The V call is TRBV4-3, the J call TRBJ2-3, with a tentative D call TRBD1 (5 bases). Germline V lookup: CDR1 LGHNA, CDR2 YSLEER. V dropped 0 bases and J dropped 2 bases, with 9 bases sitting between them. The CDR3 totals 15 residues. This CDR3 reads CASSQDQGYTDTQYF. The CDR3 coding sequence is TGCGCCAGCAGCCAAGATCAGGGCTACACAGATACGCAGTATTTT.

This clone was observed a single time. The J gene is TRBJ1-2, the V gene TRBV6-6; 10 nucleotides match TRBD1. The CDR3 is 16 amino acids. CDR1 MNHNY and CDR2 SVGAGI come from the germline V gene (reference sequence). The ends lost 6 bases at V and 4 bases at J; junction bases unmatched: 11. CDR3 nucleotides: TGTGCCAGCAGGAGGGGCCGGGACAGGGGATTCTATGGCTACACCTTC. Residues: CASRRGRDRGFYGYTF.

CDR3 loop: CASSLERTDTQYF. CDR3 nucleotide sequence: TGTGCCAGCAGCTTGGAACGCACAGATACGCAGTATTTT. This chain connects TRBV5-6 to TRBJ2-3; D remains ambiguous. This CDR3 is 13 amino acids long. CDR1 is SGHDT, CDR2 YYEEEE, per germline. The V end lost 0 bases, the J end lost 1 base, and 3 bases lay between the germline ends.

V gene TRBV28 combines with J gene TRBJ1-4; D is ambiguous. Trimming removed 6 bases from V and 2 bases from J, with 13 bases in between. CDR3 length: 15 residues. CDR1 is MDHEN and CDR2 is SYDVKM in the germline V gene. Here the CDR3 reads CASRTRRFTNEKLFF. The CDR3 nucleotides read TGTGCCAGCAGGACTCGAAGATTCACTAATGAAAAACTGTTTTTT.

Here the CDR3 reads CASSSSGRTDTQYF. The CDR3 DNA is TGTGCCAGCAGCTCTAGCGGAAGGACAGATACGCAGTATTTT. The chain has TRBV11-3 and TRBJ2-3, with TRBD2 matching over 7 bases. Germline V gives CDR1 SGHNT, CDR2 YENEEA. With V trimmed by 4 bases and J by 3 bases, 4 bases remained unmatched. This CDR3 is 14 amino acids long. Based on the CDR3 plus reference TRBV11-3 and TRBJ2-3, the full variable domain is EAGVVQSPRYKIIEKKQPVAFWCNPISGHNTLYWYLQNLGQGPELLIRYENEEAVDDSQLPKDRFSAERLKGVDSTLKIQPAELGDSAVYLCASSSSGRTDTQYFGPGTRLTVL.

DNA for the CDR3: TGTGCCAGTAGCCTTGATAGCTCCTATAATTCACCCCTCCACTTT. Its protein is CASSLDSSYNSPLHF. This rearrangement joins TRBV19 to TRBJ1-6; D is unresolved. The CDR3 has 15 amino acids. The germline V gene encodes CDR1 LNHDA and CDR2 SQIVND (reference sequence). Between the trimmed V and J ends, which lost 6 bases and 0 bases, there was a span of 9 bases.

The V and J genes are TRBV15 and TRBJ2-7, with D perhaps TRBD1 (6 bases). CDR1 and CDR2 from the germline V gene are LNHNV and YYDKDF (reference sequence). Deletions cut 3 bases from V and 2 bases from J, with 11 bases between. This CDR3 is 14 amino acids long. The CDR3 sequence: CATSRLGQPYEQYF. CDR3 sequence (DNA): TGTGCCACCAGCAGGCTGGGACAACCCTACGAGCAGTACTTC.

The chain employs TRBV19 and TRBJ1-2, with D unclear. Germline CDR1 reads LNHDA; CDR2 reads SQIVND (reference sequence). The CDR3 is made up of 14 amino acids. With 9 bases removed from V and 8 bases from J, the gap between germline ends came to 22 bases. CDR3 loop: CASHQSTNRRGYTF. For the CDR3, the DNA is TGTGCCAGCCACCAAAGTACAAATAGGCGCGGCTACACCTTC. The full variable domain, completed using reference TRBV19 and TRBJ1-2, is DGGITQSPKYLFRKEGQNVTLSCEQNLNHDAMYWYRQDPGQGLRLIYYSQIVNDFQKGDIAEGYSVSREKKESFPLTVTSAQKNPTAFYLCASHQSTNRRGYTFGSGTRLTVV.

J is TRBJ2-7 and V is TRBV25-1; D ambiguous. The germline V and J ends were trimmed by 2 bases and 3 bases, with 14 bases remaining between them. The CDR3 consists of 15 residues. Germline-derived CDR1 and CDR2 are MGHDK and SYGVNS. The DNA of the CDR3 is TGTGCCAGCAGTGAACCGGGTTCGAGAGGCTACGAGCAGTACTTC. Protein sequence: CASSEPGSRGYEQYF.

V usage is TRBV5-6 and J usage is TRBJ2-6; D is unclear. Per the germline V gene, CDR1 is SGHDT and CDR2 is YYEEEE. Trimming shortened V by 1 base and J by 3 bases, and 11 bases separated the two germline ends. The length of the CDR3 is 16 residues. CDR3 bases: TGTGCCAGCAGCTTGAAAGGGAACAGTGGGGCCAACGTCCTGACTTTC. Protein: CASSLKGNSGANVLTF.

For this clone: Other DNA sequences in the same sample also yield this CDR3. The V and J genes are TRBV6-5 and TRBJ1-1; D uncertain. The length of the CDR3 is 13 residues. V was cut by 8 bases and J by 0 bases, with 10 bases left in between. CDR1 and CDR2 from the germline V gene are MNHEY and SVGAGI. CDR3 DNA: TGTGCCAGCCGTTTGCACCTGAACACTGAAGCTTTCTTT. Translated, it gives CASRLHLNTEAFF.

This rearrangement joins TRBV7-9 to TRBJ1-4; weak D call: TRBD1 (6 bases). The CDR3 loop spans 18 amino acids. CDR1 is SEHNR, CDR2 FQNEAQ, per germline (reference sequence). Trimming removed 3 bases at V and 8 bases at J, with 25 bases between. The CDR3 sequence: CASSFPGGMGTQGEKLFF. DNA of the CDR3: TGTGCCAGCAGCTTTCCCGGGGGGATGGGGACACAGGGAGAAAAACTGTTTTTT.

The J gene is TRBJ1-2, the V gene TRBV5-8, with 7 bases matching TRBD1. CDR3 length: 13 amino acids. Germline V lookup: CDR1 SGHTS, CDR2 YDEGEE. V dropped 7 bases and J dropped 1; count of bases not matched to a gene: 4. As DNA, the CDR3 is TGTGCCAGCGAAGGACAGGATAACTATGGCTACACCTTC. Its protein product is CASEGQDNYGYTF.

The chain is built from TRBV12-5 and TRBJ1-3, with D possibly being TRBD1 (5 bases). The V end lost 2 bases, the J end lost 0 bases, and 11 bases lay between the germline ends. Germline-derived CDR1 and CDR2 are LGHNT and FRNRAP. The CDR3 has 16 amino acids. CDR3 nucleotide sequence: TGTGCTAGTGGTTTGCGGCAGGGCGGCTCTGGAAACACCATATATTTT. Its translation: CASGLRQGGSGNTIYF.

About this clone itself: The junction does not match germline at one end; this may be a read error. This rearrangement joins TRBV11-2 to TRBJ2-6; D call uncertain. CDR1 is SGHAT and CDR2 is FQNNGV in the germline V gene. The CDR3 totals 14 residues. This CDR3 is CASSLDRGANVLTF. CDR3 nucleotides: TGTGCCAGCAGCCTAGATCGGGGGGCCAACGTCCTGACTTTC.

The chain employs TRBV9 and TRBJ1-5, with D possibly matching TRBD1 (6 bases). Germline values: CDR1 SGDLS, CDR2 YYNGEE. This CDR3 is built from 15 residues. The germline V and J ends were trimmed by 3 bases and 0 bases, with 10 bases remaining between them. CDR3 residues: CASSGGQHSNQPQHF. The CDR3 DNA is TGTGCCAGCAGCGGAGGACAGCATAGCAATCAGCCCCAGCATTTT.

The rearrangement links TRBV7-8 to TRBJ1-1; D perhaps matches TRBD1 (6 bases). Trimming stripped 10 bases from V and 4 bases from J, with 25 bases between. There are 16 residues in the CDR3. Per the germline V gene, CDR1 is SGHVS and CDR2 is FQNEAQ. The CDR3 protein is CATALFSGAKGTEAFF. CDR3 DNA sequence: TGTGCCACCGCTTTATTCTCAGGGGCCAAGGGCACTGAAGCTTTCTTT. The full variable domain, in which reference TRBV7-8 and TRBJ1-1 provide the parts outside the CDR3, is GAGVSQSPRYKVAKRGQDVALRCDPISGHVSLFWYQQALGQGPEFLTYFQNEAQLDKSGLPSDRFFAERPEGSVSTLKIQRTQQEDSAVYLCATALFSGAKGTEAFFGQGTRLTVV.

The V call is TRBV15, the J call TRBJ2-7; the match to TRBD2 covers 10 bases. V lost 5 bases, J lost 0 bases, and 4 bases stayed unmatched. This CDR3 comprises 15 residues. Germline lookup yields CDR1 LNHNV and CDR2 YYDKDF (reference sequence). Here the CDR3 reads CATSGTSADSYEQYF. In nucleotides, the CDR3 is TGTGCCACCAGCGGGACTAGCGCCGACTCCTACGAGCAGTACTTC.

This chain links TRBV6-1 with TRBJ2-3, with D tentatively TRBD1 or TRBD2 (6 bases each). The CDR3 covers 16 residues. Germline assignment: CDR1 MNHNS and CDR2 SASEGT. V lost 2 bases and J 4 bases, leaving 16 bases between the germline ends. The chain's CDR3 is CASSEKGGGGSDTQYF. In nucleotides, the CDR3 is TGTGCCAGCAGTGAAAAAGGGGGAGGTGGATCAGATACGCAGTATTTT.

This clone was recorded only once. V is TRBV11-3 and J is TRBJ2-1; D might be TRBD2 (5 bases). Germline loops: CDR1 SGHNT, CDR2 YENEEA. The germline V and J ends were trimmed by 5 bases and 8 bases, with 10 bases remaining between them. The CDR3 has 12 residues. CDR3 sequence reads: CASSRRRDEQFF. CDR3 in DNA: TGTGCCAGCAGCCGGAGGCGTGATGAGCAGTTCTTC.

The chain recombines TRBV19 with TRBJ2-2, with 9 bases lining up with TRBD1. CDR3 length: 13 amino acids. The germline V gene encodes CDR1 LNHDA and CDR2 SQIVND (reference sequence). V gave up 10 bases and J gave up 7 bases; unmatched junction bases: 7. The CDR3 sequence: CAISQGANGELFF. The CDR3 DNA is TGTGCCATCTCACAGGGGGCTAACGGGGAGCTGTTTTTT.